A selection of T cell receptor beta chains follows, all from one sample in a study of blood T cell repertoires in COVID-19. Clones were sequenced by immunoSEQ multiplex PCR, and TCRdb holds only the in-frame ones, with some missing. The top ten clones hold around a sixth of a sample with about 70,000 clones, approximately 80% of them seen once. Sequenced input: peripheral blood. The receptors shown here come from a man between 65 and 85 years old who had recovered from COVID-19. Each CDR3 is given with its conserved first and last residue. The D gene is left open where the match is weak. The size of a clone is reported for some rows only, either as once, few or many, or as a class for expanded clones.

v_gene	abundance	d_gene	j_gene	CDR3aa	CDR3nt
TRBV29-1	NA	NA	TRBJ2-3	CSASEAGVTDTQYF	TGCAGCGCTAGTGAGGCCGGGGTTACAGATACGCAGTATTTT
TRBV27	NA	TRBD2	TRBJ2-2	CASRLSGRVTGELFF	TGTGCCAGCAGACTTAGCGGGAGGGTTACCGGGGAGCTGTTTTTT
TRBV5-6	few	NA	TRBJ2-1	CASSSYYNEQFF	TGTGCCAGCAGCTCCTACTACAATGAGCAGTTCTTC
TRBV11-2	few	NA	TRBJ1-2	CASSRLANYGYTF	TGTGCCAGCAGCAGATTAGCAAACTATGGCTACACCTTC
TRBV19	NA	TRBD2	TRBJ2-6	CASSLGTSGRASPGANVLTF	TGTGCCAGTAGTCTTGGGACTAGCGGGAGAGCCTCGCCGGGGGCCAACGTCCTGACTTTC
TRBV27	NA	NA	TRBJ2-3	CASSLSPSPRRGFTDTQYF	TGTGCCAGCAGTTTATCCCCCTCCCCCAGACGGGGATTCACAGATACGCAGTATTTT
TRBV5-1	NA	NA	TRBJ1-1	CASSWSGVGNTEAFF	TGCGCCAGCAGCTGGAGCGGGGTTGGGAACACTGAAGCTTTCTTT
TRBV6-1	few	TRBD1	TRBJ2-7	CASSDQPGQGIYEQYF	TGTGCCAGCAGTGACCAACCGGGACAGGGGATTTACGAGCAGTACTTC
TRBV24-1	NA	NA	TRBJ1-5	CATSGAGVSSNQPQHF	TGTGCCACCAGTGGAGCGGGGGTCTCGAGCAATCAGCCCCAGCATTTT
TRBV9	NA	NA	TRBJ1-1	CASSVGVENTEAFF	TGTGCCAGCAGCGTAGGAGTAGAGAACACTGAAGCTTTCTTT
TRBV5-1	NA	TRBD1	TRBJ1-1	CASSPRQGLNTEAFF	TGCGCCAGCAGCCCACGACAGGGCCTGAACACTGAAGCTTTCTTT
TRBV7-9	NA	TRBD2	TRBJ2-5	CASSAGGARETQYF	TGTGCCAGCAGCGCGGGGGGGGCCCGGGAGACCCAGTACTTC
TRBV7-8	NA	TRBD2	TRBJ2-3	CASSSGWASGYTDTQYF	TGTGCCAGCAGCTCCGGGTGGGCTAGCGGTTACACAGATACGCAGTATTTT
TRBV7-6	NA	TRBD2	TRBJ2-2	CASSLEWSGGDGELFF	TGTGCCAGCAGCTTAGAGTGGAGCGGGGGTGACGGGGAGCTGTTTTTT
TRBV28	NA	NA	TRBJ1-1	CASWGPTDTEAFF	TGTGCCAGCTGGGGGCCGACTGACACTGAAGCTTTCTTT
TRBV19	NA	TRBD2	TRBJ2-1	CASSIPSGRDYNEQFF	TGTGCCAGTAGTATCCCTAGCGGGAGGGACTACAATGAGCAGTTCTTC
TRBV27	NA	TRBD1	TRBJ1-2	CASSRAGGDVYGYTF	TGTGCCAGCAGCCGTGCAGGGGGCGACGTCTATGGCTACACCTTC
TRBV5-1	NA	TRBD1	TRBJ1-1	CASSSTGGGPSGEAFF	TGCGCCAGCAGCTCAACAGGGGGCGGCCCCTCTGGTGAAGCTTTCTTT
TRBV18	NA	TRBD1	TRBJ2-7	CASSPEDGQVRDEQYF	TGTGCCAGCTCACCAGAGGACGGACAGGTTCGCGACGAGCAGTACTTC
TRBV7-3	NA	TRBD2	TRBJ2-1	CASSLRLSGGGEQFF	TGTGCCAGCAGCTTACGGCTTAGCGGGGGAGGTGAGCAGTTCTTC
TRBV6-6	NA	TRBD1	TRBJ2-3	CASTSGTGKGTDTQYF	TGTGCCAGCACCTCCGGGACAGGGAAGGGCACAGATACGCAGTATTTT
TRBV5-6	NA	NA	TRBJ2-2	CASSLFSPPGELFF	TGTGCCAGCAGCTTGTTTAGCCCCCCCGGGGAGCTGTTTTTT
TRBV28	NA	NA	TRBJ2-7	CASRQDSSYEQYF	TGTGCCAGCAGACAGGATTCCTCCTACGAGCAGTACTTC
TRBV5-1	NA	NA	TRBJ2-2	CASSLVGNIDTGELFF	TGCGCCAGCAGCTTGGTCGGTAATATAGACACCGGGGAGCTGTTTTTT
TRBV28	NA	TRBD1	TRBJ2-1	CASSSTGGRYNEQFF	TGTGCCAGCAGTTCGACAGGGGGCAGATACAATGAGCAGTTCTTC
TRBV29-1	NA	NA	TRBJ2-3	CSVRGGYTADTQYF	TGCAGCGTTAGGGGAGGATATACGGCAGATACGCAGTATTTT
TRBV5-5	NA	TRBD2	TRBJ2-2	CASSATPGLASGELFF	TGTGCCAGCAGCGCAACTCCGGGACTAGCCTCCGGGGAGCTGTTTTTT
TRBV2	once	TRBD2	TRBJ2-3	CASSQALAGGPDTQYF	TGTGCCAGCAGTCAAGCTCTAGCGGGGGGGCCAGATACGCAGTATTTT
TRBV10-2	NA	NA	TRBJ1-5	CASSEGGFRNQPQHF	TGCGCCAGCAGTGAGGGGGGGTTTCGGAATCAGCCCCAGCATTTT
TRBV12-1	NA	NA	TRBJ2-3	CASSHPLASGGLKATDTQYF	TGTGCCAGCAGCCACCCTTTGGCTAGCGGGGGGCTGAAAGCCACAGATACGCAGTATTTT
TRBV24-1	NA	TRBD2	TRBJ2-7	CATSVGTSGSEEQYF	TGTGCCACCAGTGTCGGGACTAGCGGGAGTGAAGAGCAGTACTTC
TRBV29-1	NA	NA	TRBJ2-5	CSVEWGRETQYF	TGCAGCGTTGAATGGGGGAGGGAGACCCAGTACTTC
TRBV29-1	NA	NA	TRBJ2-5	CSVEEGGGRETQYF	TGCAGCGTTGAAGAAGGGGGGGGCAGAGAGACCCAGTACTTC
TRBV7-2	once	TRBD2	TRBJ2-5	CASTRSGGPQETQYF	TGTGCCAGCACTCGCAGCGGGGGACCACAAGAGACCCAGTACTTC
TRBV9	NA	NA	TRBJ1-2	CASSPWYEGATYGYTF	TGTGCCAGCAGCCCCTGGTATGAGGGCGCAACCTATGGCTACACCTTC
TRBV19	NA	NA	TRBJ1-2	CASSPDEGGYTF	TGTGCCAGTAGTCCCGACGAGGGTGGCTACACCTTC
TRBV7-3	NA	TRBD1	TRBJ1-2	CASSLGQGQHGYTF	TGTGCCAGCAGCTTAGGGCAGGGACAGCATGGCTACACCTTC
TRBV7-2	NA	NA	TRBJ1-3	CASRGLAGNTIYF	TGTGCCAGCAGGGGGCTTGCCGGAAACACCATATATTTT
TRBV6-2/TRBV6-3	NA	TRBD1	TRBJ2-1	CASSLYGTGMYNEQFF	TGTGCCAGCAGTTTGTACGGGACAGGGATGTACAATGAGCAGTTCTTC
TRBV9	NA	NA	TRBJ1-2	CASSERTDPNYGYTF	TGTGCCAGCAGTGAGCGGACGGATCCTAACTATGGCTACACCTTC
TRBV6-1	NA	TRBD2	TRBJ2-1	CASSDTGLAGAGPYNEQFF	TGTGCCAGCAGTGACACGGGACTAGCGGGAGCAGGCCCCTACAATGAGCAGTTCTTC
TRBV3-1/TRBV3-2	NA	TRBD2	TRBJ2-3	CASRSGSRADTQYF	TGTGCCAGCAGGAGCGGGAGCAGAGCAGATACGCAGTATTTT